The following is a T cell receptor beta chain sequence with its context. Antigen specificity is unknown. CDR1 is LNHDA and CDR2 is SQIVND in the germline V gene (reference sequence). The CDR3 is 15 amino acids. The J segment lost 0 bases and the V segment lost 7 bases, leaving 9 bases of the junction unmatched. These data originate in a study of OX40 agonist ivuxolimab in advanced cancers. Overall study results and limits: Low normalized T-cell clonal expansion was also seen in some nonresponders. Expansion of clones was among the lowest in partial responders at 0.1-3.0 mg/kg. Clonal expansion from baseline to week 6 occurred in both CD4+ and CD8+ T cells.

Generated by immunoSEQ multiplex PCR, the TCRdb table keeps only in-frame clones and is missing some. The sample yields tens of thousands of clones, 81% seen once. Sequencing was performed on CD4+ or CD8+ T cells sorted from blood, taken in a trial of the OX40 agonist ivuxolimab. The TCR comes from an adult with an advanced solid tumor such as melanoma, head and neck, liver or kidney cancer. The chain joins TRBV19 to TRBJ2-7; TRBD2 matches 7 bases. As DNA, the CDR3 is TGTGCCAGTACCCGGGGGGACGGCAGCTCCTACGAGCAGTACTTC. It is translated as CASTRGDGSSYEQYF.